These 15 T cell receptor beta chains originate from one sample sequenced in a study of breast tumors, draining lymph nodes, adjacent tissues. TCRdb ran MiXCR on the multiplex PCR reads and lists one entry per CDR3 protein. This sample yields 30,000 to 40,000 distinct CDR3 sequences, of which 36% are seen a single time; roughly a tenth belongs to the top ten. The sample taken for sequencing was breast tumor tissue. The receptors were gathered from a female donor with breast cancer. Some clones in this sample may be carry-over from other donors' samples.

This clonotype occurred many times. The chain joins TRBV28 to TRBJ2-5, with 8 bases that match TRBD2. The CDR3 sequence is 12 residues long. J gave up 6 bases and V 9 bases, and 6 bases lay outside the gene matches. Per germline, CDR1 MDHEN and CDR2 SYDVKM. The CDR3 sequence: CASEREYQTQYF. The CDR3 region has the DNA TGTGCCAGTGAGCGGGAGTATCAGACCCAGTACTTC.

With respect to this clonotype: A much larger clone differs from this one at a single base, so this may be a read error. The V gene is TRBV9, the J gene TRBJ2-1; 8 bases are shared with TRBD1. There are 15 residues in the CDR3. CDR1 SGDLS and CDR2 YYNGEE come from the germline V gene. The CDR3 spells CASSAAGGSDNEQFF. The CDR3, as DNA: TGTGCCAGCAGCGCAGCAGGGGGCTCCGACAATGAGCAGTTCTTC. Complete variable domain (other parts from reference TRBV9 and TRBJ2-1): DSGVTQTPKHLITATGQRVTLRCSPRSGDLSVYWYQQSLDQGLQFLIQYYNGEERAKGNILERFSAQQFPDLHSELNLSSLELGDSALYFCASSAAGGSDNEQFFGPGTRLTVL.

This clonotype came up many times. The CDR3 sequence is CASSPWVRSGNTIYF. The CDR3 nucleotides read TGTGCCAGCAGCCCCTGGGTGAGGTCTGGAAACACCATATATTTT. The chain couples TRBV7-9 to TRBJ1-3; no clear D. This CDR3 is built from 15 residues. Trimming took off 5 bases at V and 1 base at J, with 12 bases between the two ends. Germline V gene sequence: CDR1 SEHNR, CDR2 FQNEAQ (reference sequence).

On this clonotype: Given a much more abundant clone one base away, this may be a read error. The rearrangement links TRBV20-1 to TRBJ2-6, with 10 bases that match TRBD1. Germline CDR1 reads DFQATT; CDR2 reads SNEGSKA (reference sequence). CDR3 length equals 17 residues. In nucleotides, the CDR3 is TGCGGTGCCAAGGCGGGACAGGGGCAATCTGGGGCCAACGTCCTGACTTTC. This gives the protein CGAKAGQGQSGANVLTF.

This clonotype was seen at least ten times. This sequence joins TRBV7-9 and TRBJ2-7, with a tentative D call TRBD2 (6 bases). The CDR3 has 13 amino acids. V was pared by 2 bases and J by 9 bases, with 14 bases between. CDR1 and CDR2 from the germline V gene are SEHNR and FQNEAQ (reference sequence). CDR3 nucleotides: TGTGCCAGCAGCTTAAATGACCCGCGGGGGCAGTACTTC. Its translation is CASSLNDPRGQYF.

This clonotype appeared a few times. The V gene is TRBV28, the J gene TRBJ2-5; D unclear. Germline V gives CDR1 MDHEN, CDR2 SYDVKM. The CDR3 is made up of 10 amino acids. Trimming left V 5 bases short and J 5 bases short, with 3 bases between. CDR3 DNA sequence: TGTGCCAGCAGTGGGGAGACCCAGTACTTC. It yields the protein CASSGETQYF.

This clonotype was found many times. The genes are TRBV4-3 and TRBJ2-3; the match to TRBD1 covers 7 bases. The CDR3 has 15 residues. The ends lost 2 bases at V and 6 bases at J; junction bases unmatched: 8. Germline loops: CDR1 LGHNA, CDR2 YSLEER. The CDR3 DNA is TGCGCCAGCAGCCAATCTCACAGGGGAAGCGATACGCAGTATTTT. Protein sequence: CASSQSHRGSDTQYF.

The chain is built from TRBV20-1 and TRBJ2-7, with 9 positions matching TRBD2. Germline V gives CDR1 DFQATT, CDR2 SNEGSKA (reference sequence). With V trimmed by 4 bases and J by 8 bases, 3 bases remained unmatched. This CDR3 spans 11 amino acids. The CDR3 DNA is TGCAGTGCTAAGGGACTAGCAAAGCAGTACTTC. It is translated as CSAKGLAKQYF.

This clonotype was observed many times. This chain connects TRBV19 to TRBJ2-1; the D gene is possibly TRBD2 (6 bases). Germline CDR1 is LNHDA and CDR2 is SQIVND (reference sequence). V was clipped by 5 bases and J by 10 bases, with 21 bases between them. The length of the CDR3 is 15 residues. CDR3 bases: TGTGCCAGTAGTCCCTTACGACTAGGGATGGAGGAGCAGTTCTTC. Translating gives CASSPLRLGMEEQFF.

This clonotype has more than one count but fewer than ten. Possible read error: a much larger clone is one base away. The genes are TRBV6-5 and TRBJ1-2; D is possibly TRBD1 (5 bases). The V gene lost 6 bases and the J gene lost 8 bases, with 16 bases spanning the gap. CDR1 and CDR2 (germline): MNHEY, SVGAGI. This CDR3 comprises 13 residues. The CDR3 region has the DNA TGTGCCAGCAGGCCAGGGAGGGTGGAAGGCTACACCTTC. Translation gives CASRPGRVEGYTF.

At least ten counts were recorded for this clonotype. This chain links TRBV19 with TRBJ2-1, with D perhaps TRBD1 (6 bases). The CDR3 is made up of 15 amino acids. Trimming left V 3 bases short and J 1 base short, with 10 bases between. From germline, CDR1 is LNHDA and CDR2 SQIVND (reference sequence). The CDR3 is CASSMDSGSYNEQFF. CDR3 sequence (DNA): TGTGCCAGTAGTATGGACAGCGGATCCTACAATGAGCAGTTCTTC.

The gene calls are TRBV20-1 and TRBJ2-1; D is possibly TRBD1 (7 bases). Trimming took 0 bases from V and 9 from J, leaving 15 bases between them. CDR1 DFQATT and CDR2 SNEGSKA come from the germline V gene (reference sequence). The CDR3 is made up of 14 amino acids. The CDR3 sequence is CSARDSGGWSEQFF. DNA for the CDR3: TGCAGTGCTAGAGATTCAGGGGGGTGGAGTGAGCAGTTCTTC.

Ten or more counts support this clonotype. The gene calls are TRBV6-1 and TRBJ2-7; 8 bases match TRBD1. Germline loops: CDR1 MNHNS, CDR2 SASEGT. The CDR3 covers 14 residues. V shed 8 bases, J shed 3 bases, and the junction held 9 bases outside the gene matches. In DNA, the CDR3 is TGTGCCAGCTCCCCGGGACAGGTGGGCTACGAGCAGTACTTC. Protein: CASSPGQVGYEQYF.

V is TRBV20-1 and J is TRBJ2-3; TRBD2 aligns across 9 bases. The V segment lost 2 bases and the J segment 2 bases; nucleotides outside the gene matches: 5. This CDR3 contains 15 residues. Looked up from germline, CDR1 is DFQATT and CDR2 is SNEGSKA (reference sequence). The CDR3 nucleotides are TGCAGTGCTAGACCAGCGGGAGGCAACACAGATACGCAGTATTTT. Translation: CSARPAGGNTDTQYF.

V usage is TRBV19 and J usage is TRBJ2-5; D uncertain. Germline CDR1 LNHDA, CDR2 SQIVND (reference sequence). The CDR3 is made up of 13 amino acids. Between the trimmed V and J ends, which lost 8 bases and 2 bases, there was a span of 12 bases. The CDR3 region is CASSIKPQETQYF. CDR3 nucleotide sequence: TGTGCCAGTTCGATCAAGCCACAAGAGACCCAGTACTTC. Filled out from reference TRBV19 and TRBJ2-5, the complete variable domain reads DGGITQSPKYLFRKEGQNVTLSCEQNLNHDAMYWYRQDPGQGLRLIYYSQIVNDFQKGDIAEGYSVSREKKESFPLTVTSAQKNPTAFYLCASSIKPQETQYFGPGTRLLVL.